The clone carrying this T cell receptor (beta chain) was seen a handful of times. This sample is part of a study of regulatory dendritic cells for organ transplantation. Profiling relied on immunoSEQ multiplex PCR, and the TCRdb table lists in-frame clones only, not all of them. This sample yields 25,000 to 35,000 clones, of which approximately 82% are seen a single time; roughly 0.4% belongs to the top ten. CDR1 and CDR2 from the germline V gene are SGHVS and FQNEAQ. The CDR3 runs to 14 residues. The V and J ends lost 5 bases and 3 bases respectively, with 14 bases between them. The TCR originated in a human donor in good health. The J gene is TRBJ2-7, the V gene TRBV7-8, with D maybe TRBD1 (7 bases). The sample consisted of naive CD8+ T cells from blood. Documented subset: CD45RA+ naive T cells. CDR3 sequence reads: CASSINRGGYEQYF. Written as DNA, the CDR3 is TGTGCCAGCAGCATCAACAGGGGAGGCTACGAGCAGTACTTC.